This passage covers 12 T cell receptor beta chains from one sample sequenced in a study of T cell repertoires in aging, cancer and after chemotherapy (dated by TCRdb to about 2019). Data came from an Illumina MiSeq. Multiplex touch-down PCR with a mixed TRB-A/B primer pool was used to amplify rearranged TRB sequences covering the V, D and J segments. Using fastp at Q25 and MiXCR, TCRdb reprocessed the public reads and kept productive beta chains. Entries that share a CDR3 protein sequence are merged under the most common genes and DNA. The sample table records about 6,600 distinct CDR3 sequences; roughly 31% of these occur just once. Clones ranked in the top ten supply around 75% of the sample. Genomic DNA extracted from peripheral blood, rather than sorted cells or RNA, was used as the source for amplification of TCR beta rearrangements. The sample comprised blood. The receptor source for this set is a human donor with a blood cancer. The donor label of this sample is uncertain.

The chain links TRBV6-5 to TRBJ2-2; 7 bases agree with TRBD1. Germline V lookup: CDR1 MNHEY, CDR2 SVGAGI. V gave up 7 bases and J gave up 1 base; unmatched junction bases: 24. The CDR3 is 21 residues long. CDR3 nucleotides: TGTGCCAGCACCTCCGAGCGACAGGGTTTAACTCTCTTGCGGAACACCGGGGAGCTGTTTTTT. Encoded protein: CASTSERQGLTLLRNTGELFF.

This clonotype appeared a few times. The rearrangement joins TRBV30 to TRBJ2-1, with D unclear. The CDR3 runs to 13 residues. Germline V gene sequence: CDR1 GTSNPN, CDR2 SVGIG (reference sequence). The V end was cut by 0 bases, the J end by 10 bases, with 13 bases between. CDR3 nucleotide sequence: TGTGCCTGGAGTGTAAATGCAGACCTCGAGCAGTTCTTC. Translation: CAWSVNADLEQFF.

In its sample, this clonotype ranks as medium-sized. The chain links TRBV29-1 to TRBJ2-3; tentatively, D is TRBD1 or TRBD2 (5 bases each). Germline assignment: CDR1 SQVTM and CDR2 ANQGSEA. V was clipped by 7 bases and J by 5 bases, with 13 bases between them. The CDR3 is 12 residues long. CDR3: CSGGSWEDTQYF. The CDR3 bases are TGCAGCGGGGGGAGCTGGGAAGATACGCAGTATTTT.

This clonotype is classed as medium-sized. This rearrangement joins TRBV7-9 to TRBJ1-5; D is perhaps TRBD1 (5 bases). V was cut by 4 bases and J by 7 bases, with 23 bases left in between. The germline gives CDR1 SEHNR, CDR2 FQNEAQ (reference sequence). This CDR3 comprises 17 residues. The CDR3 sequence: CASSYAVGGPGGQPQHF. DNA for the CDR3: TGTGCCAGCAGCTATGCGGTCGGGGGTCCGGGTGGACAGCCCCAGCATTTT.

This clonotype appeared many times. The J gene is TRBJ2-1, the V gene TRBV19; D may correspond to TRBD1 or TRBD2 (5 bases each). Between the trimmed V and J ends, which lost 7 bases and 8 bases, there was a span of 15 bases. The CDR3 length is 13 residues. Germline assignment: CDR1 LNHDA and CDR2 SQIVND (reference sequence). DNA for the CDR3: TGTGCCAGTAAGAGGGGCGGGTCGGATGAGCAGTTCTTC. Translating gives CASKRGGSDEQFF.

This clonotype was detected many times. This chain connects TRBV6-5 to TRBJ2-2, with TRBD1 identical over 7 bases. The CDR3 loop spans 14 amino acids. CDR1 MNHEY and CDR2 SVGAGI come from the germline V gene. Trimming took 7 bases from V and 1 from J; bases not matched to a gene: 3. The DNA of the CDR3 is TGTGCCAGCAATCGACAGGGGAACACCGGGGAGCTGTTTTTT. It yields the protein CASNRQGNTGELFF.

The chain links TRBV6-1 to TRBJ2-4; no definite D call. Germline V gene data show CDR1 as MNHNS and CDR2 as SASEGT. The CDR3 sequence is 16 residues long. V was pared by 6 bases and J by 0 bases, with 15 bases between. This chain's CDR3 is CASRDRPTLAKNIQYF. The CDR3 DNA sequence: TGTGCCAGCAGGGATCGACCTACACTAGCCAAAAACATTCAGTACTTC.

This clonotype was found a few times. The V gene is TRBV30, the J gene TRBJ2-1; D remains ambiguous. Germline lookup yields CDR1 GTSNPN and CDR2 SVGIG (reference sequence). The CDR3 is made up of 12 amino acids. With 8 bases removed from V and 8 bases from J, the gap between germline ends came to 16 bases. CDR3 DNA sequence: TGTGCCGCAAGGACGCTGATCTATGAGCAGTTCTTC. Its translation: CAARTLIYEQFF.

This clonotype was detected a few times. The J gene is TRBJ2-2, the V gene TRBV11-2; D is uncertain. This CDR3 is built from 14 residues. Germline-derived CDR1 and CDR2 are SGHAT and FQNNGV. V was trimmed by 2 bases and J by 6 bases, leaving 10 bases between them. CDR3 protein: CASSLRRTSGELFF. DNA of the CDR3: TGTGCCAGCAGCTTAAGAAGGACCTCCGGGGAGCTGTTTTTT.

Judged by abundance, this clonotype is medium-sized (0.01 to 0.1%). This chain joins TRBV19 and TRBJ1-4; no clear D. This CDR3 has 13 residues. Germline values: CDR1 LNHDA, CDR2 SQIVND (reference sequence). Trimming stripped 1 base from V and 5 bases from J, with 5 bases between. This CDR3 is CASSIGLNEKLFF. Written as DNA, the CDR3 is TGTGCCAGTAGTATAGGTCTCAATGAAAAACTGTTTTTT. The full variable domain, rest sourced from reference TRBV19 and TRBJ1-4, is DGGITQSPKYLFRKEGQNVTLSCEQNLNHDAMYWYRQDPGQGLRLIYYSQIVNDFQKGDIAEGYSVSREKKESFPLTVTSAQKNPTAFYLCASSIGLNEKLFFGSGTQLSVL.

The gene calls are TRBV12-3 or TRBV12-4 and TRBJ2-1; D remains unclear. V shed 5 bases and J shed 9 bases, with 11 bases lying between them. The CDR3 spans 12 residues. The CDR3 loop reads CASSPSLGEQFF. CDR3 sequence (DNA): TGTGCCAGCAGTCCCAGCTTGGGTGAGCAGTTCTTC.

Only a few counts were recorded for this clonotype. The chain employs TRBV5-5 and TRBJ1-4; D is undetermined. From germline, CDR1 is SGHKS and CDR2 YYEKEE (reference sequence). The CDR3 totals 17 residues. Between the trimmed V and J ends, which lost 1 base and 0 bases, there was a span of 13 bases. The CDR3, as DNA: TGTGCCAGCAGCTTGACCCCACCTGGGGCAACTAATGAAAAACTGTTTTTT. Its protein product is CASSLTPPGATNEKLFF.